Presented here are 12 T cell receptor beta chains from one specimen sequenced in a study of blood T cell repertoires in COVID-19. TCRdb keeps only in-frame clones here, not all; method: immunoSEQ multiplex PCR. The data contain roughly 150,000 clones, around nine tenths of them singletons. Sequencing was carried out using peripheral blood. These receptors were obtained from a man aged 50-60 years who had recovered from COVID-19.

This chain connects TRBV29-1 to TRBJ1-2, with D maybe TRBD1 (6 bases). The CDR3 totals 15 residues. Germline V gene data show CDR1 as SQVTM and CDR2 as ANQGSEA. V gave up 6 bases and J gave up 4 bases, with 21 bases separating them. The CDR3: CSVAWVGGLGYGYTF. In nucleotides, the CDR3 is TGCAGCGTAGCTTGGGTGGGGGGGCTAGGCTATGGCTACACCTTC. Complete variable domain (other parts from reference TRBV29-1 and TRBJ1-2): SAVISQKPSRDICQRGTSLTIQCQVDSQVTMMFWYRQQPGQSLTLIATANQGSEATYESGFVIDKFPISRPNLTFSTLTVSNMSPEDSSIYLCSVAWVGGLGYGYTFGSGTRLTVV.

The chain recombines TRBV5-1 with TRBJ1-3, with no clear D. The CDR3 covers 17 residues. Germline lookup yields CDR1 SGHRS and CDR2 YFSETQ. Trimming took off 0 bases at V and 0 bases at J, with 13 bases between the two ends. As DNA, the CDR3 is TGCGCCAGCAGCTTGGGTGGCAGTCCCCGCTCTGGAAACACCATATATTTT. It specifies CASSLGGSPRSGNTIYF. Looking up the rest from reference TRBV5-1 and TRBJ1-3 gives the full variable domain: KAGVTQTPRYLIKTRGQQVTLSCSPISGHRSVSWYQQTPGQGLQFLFEYFSETQRNKGNFPGRFSGRQFSNSRSEMNVSTLELGDSALYLCASSLGGSPRSGNTIYFGEGSWLTVV.

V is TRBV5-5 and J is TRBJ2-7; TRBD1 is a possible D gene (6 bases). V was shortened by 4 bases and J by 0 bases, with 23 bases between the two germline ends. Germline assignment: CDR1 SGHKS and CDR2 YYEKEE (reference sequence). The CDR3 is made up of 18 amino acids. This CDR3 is CASSPRGPGHQNSYEQYF. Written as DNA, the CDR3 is TGTGCCAGCAGCCCCCGGGGACCGGGACACCAAAACTCCTACGAGCAGTACTTC.

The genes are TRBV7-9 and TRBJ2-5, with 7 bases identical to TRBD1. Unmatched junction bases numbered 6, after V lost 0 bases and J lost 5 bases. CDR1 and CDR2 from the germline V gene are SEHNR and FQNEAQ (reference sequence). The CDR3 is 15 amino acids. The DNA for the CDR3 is TGTGCCAGCAGCTTAGCGTGGACAGGCAGCGAGACCCAGTACTTC. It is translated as CASSLAWTGSETQYF.

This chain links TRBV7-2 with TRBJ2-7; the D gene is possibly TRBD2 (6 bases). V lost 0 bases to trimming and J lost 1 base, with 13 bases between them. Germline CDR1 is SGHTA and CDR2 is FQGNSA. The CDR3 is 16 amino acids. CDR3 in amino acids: CASSLAGTDISYEQYF. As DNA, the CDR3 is TGTGCCAGCAGCTTAGCGGGGACTGACATTTCCTACGAGCAGTACTTC.

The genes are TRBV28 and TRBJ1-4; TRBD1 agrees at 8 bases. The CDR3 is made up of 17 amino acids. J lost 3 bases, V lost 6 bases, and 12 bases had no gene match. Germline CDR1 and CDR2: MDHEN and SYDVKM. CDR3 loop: CASRPIWTGRANEKLFF. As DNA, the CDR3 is TGTGCCAGCAGGCCTATCTGGACAGGGAGAGCTAATGAAAAACTGTTTTTT.

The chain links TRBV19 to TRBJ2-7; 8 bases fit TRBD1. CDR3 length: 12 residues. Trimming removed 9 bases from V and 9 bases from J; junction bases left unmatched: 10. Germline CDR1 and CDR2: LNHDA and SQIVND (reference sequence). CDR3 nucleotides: TGTGCCAGCCAGCAAACAGGGGGGAGGCAGTACTTC. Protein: CASQQTGGRQYF.

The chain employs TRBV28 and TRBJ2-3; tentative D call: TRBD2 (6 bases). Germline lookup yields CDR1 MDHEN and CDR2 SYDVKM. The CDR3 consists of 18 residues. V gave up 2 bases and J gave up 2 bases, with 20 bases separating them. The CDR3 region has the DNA TGTGCCAGCAGTTTAACCCCCAAGGCGGGGCTCTACACAGATACGCAGTATTTT. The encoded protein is CASSLTPKAGLYTDTQYF. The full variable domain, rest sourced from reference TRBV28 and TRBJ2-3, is DVKVTQSSRYLVKRTGEKVFLECVQDMDHENMFWYRQDPGLGLRLIYFSYDVKMKEKGDIPEGYSVSREKKERFSLILESASTNQTSMYLCASSLTPKAGLYTDTQYFGPGTRLTVL.

The CDR3, as DNA: TGTGCCAGTAGTCCACTTAGACAGATTGGCAATCAGCCCCAGCATTTT. This codes for CASSPLRQIGNQPQHF. V usage is TRBV19 and J usage is TRBJ1-5, with D perhaps matching TRBD1 (5 bases). The V end was cut by 5 bases, the J end by 2 bases, with 16 bases between. The CDR3 consists of 16 residues. Germline values: CDR1 LNHDA, CDR2 SQIVND (reference sequence).

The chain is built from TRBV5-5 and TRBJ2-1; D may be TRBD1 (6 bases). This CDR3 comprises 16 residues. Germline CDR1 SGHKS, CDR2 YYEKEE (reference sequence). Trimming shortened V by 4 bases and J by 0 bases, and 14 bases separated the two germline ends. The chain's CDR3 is CASSAGAGGSYNEQFF. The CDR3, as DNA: TGTGCCAGCAGCGCAGGGGCTGGGGGCTCCTACAATGAGCAGTTCTTC.

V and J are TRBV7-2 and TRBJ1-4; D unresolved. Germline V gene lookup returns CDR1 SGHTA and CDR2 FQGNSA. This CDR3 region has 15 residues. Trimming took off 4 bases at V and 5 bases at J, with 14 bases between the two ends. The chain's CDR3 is CASSYNRLGNEKLFF. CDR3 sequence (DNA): TGTGCCAGCAGCTATAACAGATTAGGAAATGAAAAACTGTTTTTT.

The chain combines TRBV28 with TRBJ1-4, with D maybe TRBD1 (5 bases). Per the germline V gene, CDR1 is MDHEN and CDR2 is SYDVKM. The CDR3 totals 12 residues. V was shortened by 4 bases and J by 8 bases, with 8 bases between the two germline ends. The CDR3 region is CASSSRAEKLFF. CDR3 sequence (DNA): TGTGCCAGCAGTTCCAGGGCCGAAAAACTGTTTTTT.